This TCR beta chain was captured by sequencing in a study of T-cell reconstitution after alpha-beta-depleted transplantation in children. Germline values: CDR1 KGHSH, CDR2 LQKENI. With V trimmed by 6 bases and J by 7 bases, 16 bases remained unmatched. The CDR3 length is 17 residues. As it was prepared, the TCRbeta library received unique molecular identifiers. From the PCR reads, TCRdb called clonotypes with MiXCR, one entry per CDR3 protein. There are 150,000 to 250,000 distinct CDR3 sequences in the sample; just over 14% occur only once, and roughly 13% lies in the top ten. This clonotype was observed at least ten times.

The sample was PBMCs from the stem cell graft donor, taken from the stem cell graft. The clonotype comes from a human donor who donated a stem cell graft to a child with acute lymphoblastic leukemia. The rearrangement links TRBV18 to TRBJ1-5; TRBD1 matches 9 bases. The CDR3 nucleotides are TGTGCCAGCTCCCTTCGTCCCCCGGGACAGGGTTCCCAGCCCCAGCATTTT. As protein: CASSLRPPGQGSQPQHF. The full variable domain, its missing parts supplied by reference TRBV18 and TRBJ1-5, is NAGVMQNPRHLVRRRGQEARLRCSPMKGHSHVYWYRQLPEEGLKFMVYLQKENIIDESGMPKERFSAEFPKEGPSILRIQQVVRGDSAAYFCASSLRPPGQGSQPQHFGDGTRLSIL.